These 15 T cell receptor beta chains originate from one sample sequenced in a study of OX40 agonist ivuxolimab in advanced cancers. The method was immunoSEQ multiplex PCR; TCRdb's version includes in-frame clones alone and lacks a portion of them. This sample has 65,000 to 90,000 clones, with roughly 90% found just once. This sample comprised CD4+ or CD8+ T cells sorted from blood, obtained in a trial of the OX40 agonist ivuxolimab. The receptors here all came from an adult with an advanced solid tumor such as melanoma, head and neck, liver or kidney cancer.

The chain joins TRBV29-1 to TRBJ1-2; D gene ambiguous. CDR1 and CDR2 (germline): SQVTM, ANQGSEA. Trimming left V 7 bases short and J 2 bases short, with 8 bases between. The CDR3 loop spans 11 amino acids. The CDR3, as DNA: TGCAGCGCTACTTCAAACTATGGCTACACCTTC. It specifies CSATSNYGYTF.

A single count supports this clone. This chain joins TRBV6-5 and TRBJ2-2; D is undetermined. This CDR3 region has 14 residues. Germline CDR1 MNHEY, CDR2 SVGAGI. V was clipped by 3 bases and J by 6 bases, with 11 bases between them. CDR3 residues: CASSYFKEPGELFF. In DNA form, the CDR3 reads TGTGCCAGCAGTTATTTTAAGGAGCCCGGGGAGCTGTTTTTT.

The V and J genes are TRBV6-1 and TRBJ2-5; TRBD1 might be the D (5 bases). Trimming took off 7 bases at V and 1 base at J, with 13 bases between the two ends. The CDR3 extends over 14 amino acids. The germline gives CDR1 MNHNS, CDR2 SASEGT. CDR3 amino acids: CASTAGALQETQYF. The CDR3, as DNA: TGTGCCAGCACTGCTGGGGCACTCCAAGAGACCCAGTACTTC.

The CDR3, as DNA: TGTGCCAGCAGCCCATCGCAGGGCTACGAGCAGTACTTC. Its protein is CASSPSQGYEQYF. V usage is TRBV7-2 and J usage is TRBJ2-7, with D possibly being TRBD1 (5 bases). From germline, CDR1 is SGHTA and CDR2 FQGNSA. The CDR3 length is 13 residues. Trimming cost V 5 bases and J 3 bases, with 11 bases left between them.

The rearrangement uses TRBV30 and TRBJ2-2; no definite D call. The germline V gene has CDR1 GTSNPN and CDR2 SVGIG (reference sequence). Trimming stripped 4 bases from V and 0 bases from J, with 12 bases between. The CDR3 sequence is 15 residues long. This chain's CDR3 is CAWKFGGSNTGELFF. For the CDR3, the DNA is TGTGCCTGGAAGTTTGGTGGGTCGAACACCGGGGAGCTGTTTTTT.

The chain links TRBV19 to TRBJ2-3; D is perhaps TRBD1 (5 bases). This CDR3 has 15 amino acids. V dropped 1 base and J dropped 0 bases, with 8 bases sitting between them. The germline V gene encodes CDR1 LNHDA and CDR2 SQIVND (reference sequence). The CDR3 reads CASSIVGASTDTQYF. Written as DNA, the CDR3 is TGTGCCAGTAGTATAGTAGGGGCGAGCACAGATACGCAGTATTTT.

This rearrangement joins TRBV5-1 to TRBJ1-1; D might be TRBD1 (5 bases). The ends were cut back, 4 bases at V and 4 bases at J, with 17 bases in the middle. This CDR3 is built from 15 residues. Germline V gene lookup returns CDR1 SGHRS and CDR2 YFSETQ. CDR3 amino acids: CASSAGEGAGTEAFF. DNA for the CDR3: TGCGCCAGCAGCGCGGGTGAAGGGGCAGGCACTGAAGCTTTCTTT.

This chain uses TRBV9 with TRBJ2-3; D is tentatively TRBD1 or TRBD2 (5 bases each). The germline CDR1 and CDR2 sequences are SGDLS and YYNGEE. CDR3 length equals 13 residues. Between the trimmed V and J ends, which lost 4 bases and 10 bases, there was a span of 16 bases. Written as DNA, the CDR3 is TGTGCCAGCAGCCCATCGGGACCCGCCCCGCAGTATTTT. Its protein product is CASSPSGPAPQYF.

This clone appeared a single time. The chain employs TRBV30 and TRBJ2-3; D may be TRBD1 (5 bases). Trimming removed 1 base from V and 3 bases from J, with 8 bases in between. The CDR3 is 13 amino acids. The germline gives CDR1 GTSNPN, CDR2 SVGIG (reference sequence). CDR3 in DNA: TGTGCCTGGAGTGATGGGGCGACAGATACGCAGTATTTT. Its translation: CAWSDGATDTQYF.

The rearrangement uses TRBV29-1 and TRBJ2-7, with D unresolved. The CDR3 loop spans 11 amino acids. The germline gives CDR1 SQVTM, CDR2 ANQGSEA. V was pared by 7 bases and J by 3 bases, with 10 bases between. The CDR3 sequence is CSANQGYEQYF. The CDR3 coding sequence is TGCAGCGCCAACCAAGGCTACGAGCAGTACTTC.

V usage is TRBV7-9 and J usage is TRBJ1-3; D is unresolved. The CDR3 runs to 14 residues. V gave up 2 bases and J gave up 0 bases, with 5 bases separating them. CDR1 and CDR2 from the germline V gene are SEHNR and FQNEAQ (reference sequence). The CDR3 loop reads CASSLSISGNTIYF. The CDR3 DNA follows: TGTGCCAGCAGCTTAAGCATCTCTGGAAACACCATATATTTT.

This rearrangement joins TRBV5-4 to TRBJ1-2, with D perhaps matching TRBD1 (6 bases). The length of the CDR3 is 15 residues. From germline, CDR1 is SGHNT and CDR2 YYREEE (reference sequence). V was clipped by 1 base and J by 3 bases, with 13 bases between them. CDR3: CASSLKGRGDYGYTF. In DNA, the CDR3 is TGTGCCAGCAGCTTGAAGGGCAGGGGTGACTATGGCTACACCTTC.

The rearrangement joins TRBV6-1 to TRBJ1-5, with 7 positions matching TRBD1. V dropped 3 bases and J dropped 0; count of bases not matched to a gene: 2. The CDR3 runs 15 residues. Germline CDR1 MNHNS, CDR2 SASEGT. The CDR3 here is CASSEGQYSNQPQHF. The CDR3, as DNA: TGTGCCAGCAGTGAGGGACAGTATAGCAATCAGCCCCAGCATTTT.

This clone was detected once. The chain has TRBV19 and TRBJ1-4, with a possible D match to TRBD1 (6 bases). Looked up from germline, CDR1 is LNHDA and CDR2 is SQIVND (reference sequence). The CDR3 is made up of 14 amino acids. V lost 6 bases and J 0 bases, leaving 8 bases between the germline ends. In DNA, the CDR3 is TGTGCCAGTAGCGGACAGACAACTAATGAAAAACTGTTTTTT. This encodes CASSGQTTNEKLFF.

This clone was seen a handful of times. The rearrangement joins TRBV10-3 to TRBJ1-1, with D possibly being TRBD1 (5 bases). The CDR3 spans 15 residues. V lost 3 bases and J lost 0, with 11 bases in between. Germline CDR1 reads ENHRY; CDR2 reads SYGVKD. Here the CDR3 DNA reads TGTGCCATCAGTGACAGGACGGACATGAACACTGAAGCTTTCTTT. Translated, it gives CAISDRTDMNTEAFF.